These 28 T cell receptor beta chains were all obtained from the same sample, sequenced in a study of blood T cell repertoires in COVID-19. Repertoires were generated with immunoSEQ multiplex PCR, while TCRdb's copy carries only in-frame clones and drops some. The sample includes roughly 86,000 clones, about four fifths of them seen just once. Material: peripheral blood. The receptor set was obtained from a human donor in a cohort sampled during active COVID-19.

V usage is TRBV18 and J usage is TRBJ2-7, with TRBD2 identical over 7 bases. This CDR3 has 16 amino acids. V lost 5 bases to trimming and J lost 3 bases; unmatched junction nucleotides: 13. Germline V gene lookup returns CDR1 KGHSH and CDR2 LQKENI. Here the CDR3 reads CASSIQGSGAVYEQYF. CDR3 nucleotides: TGTGCCAGCTCAATCCAGGGAAGCGGGGCCGTCTACGAGCAGTACTTC.

V gene TRBV11-2 combines with J gene TRBJ2-3; 9 bases map to TRBD2. V dropped 3 bases and J dropped 3; count of bases not matched to a gene: 7. Germline-derived CDR1 and CDR2 are SGHAT and FQNNGV. The CDR3 covers 16 residues. The CDR3, as DNA: TGTGCCAGCAGCTTCCTCGGAGCGGGGGGTACAGATACGCAGTATTTT. It is translated as CASSFLGAGGTDTQYF.

This clone was observed once. Other DNA sequences in the same sample also yield this CDR3. The chain joins TRBV7-3 to TRBJ1-2; TRBD1 aligns across 8 bases. The CDR3 consists of 13 residues. With V trimmed by 3 bases and J by 8 bases, 5 bases remained unmatched. Germline V CDR1 and CDR2: SGHTA, FQGTGA. CDR3 nucleotides: TGTGCCAGCAGCTTGGACAGGGTATCCGGCTACACCTTC. Its protein product is CASSLDRVSGYTF.

This chain uses TRBV7-6 with TRBJ2-1; 9 bases line up with TRBD1. V was pared by 5 bases and J by 4 bases, with 6 bases of the junction left unmatched. This CDR3 is built from 15 residues. Germline CDR1 is SGHVS and CDR2 is FNYEAQ. The CDR3 DNA is TGTGCCAGCAGCCTCACGGGGACAGGGTACAATGAGCAGTTCTTC. It codes for CASSLTGTGYNEQFF.

V usage is TRBV5-1 and J usage is TRBJ1-2; D call uncertain. V dropped 0 bases and J dropped 0 bases, with 9 bases sitting between them. The CDR3 consists of 15 residues. Germline assignment: CDR1 SGHRS and CDR2 YFSETQ. CDR3 loop: CASSLEGRANYGYTF. CDR3 nucleotides: TGCGCCAGCAGCTTGGAAGGGAGAGCTAACTATGGCTACACCTTC.

This chain joins TRBV5-1 and TRBJ2-7, with D maybe TRBD1 (6 bases). Germline CDR1 reads SGHRS; CDR2 reads YFSETQ. The CDR3 is made up of 18 amino acids. V was shortened by 1 base and J by 4 bases, with 24 bases between the two germline ends. CDR3 sequence reads: CASSLRAPTGIWSYEQYF. Here the CDR3 DNA reads TGCGCCAGCAGCTTGCGGGCCCCCACAGGGATTTGGTCGTACGAGCAGTACTTC.

The chain is built from TRBV28 and TRBJ1-2, with 7 bases aligning to TRBD1. The CDR3 is 12 residues long. CDR1 MDHEN and CDR2 SYDVKM come from the germline V gene. Trimming cost V 10 bases and J 8 bases; bases outside gene matches: 10. Here the CDR3 DNA reads TGTGCCACTGGAGGGGGCCTAGGGGGCTACACCTTC. It specifies CATGGGLGGYTF.

The chain carries TRBV6-5 and TRBJ1-1, with D uncertain. V gave up 2 bases and J gave up 3 bases, with 7 bases separating them. This CDR3 spans 13 amino acids. CDR1 and CDR2 (germline): MNHEY, SVGAGI. Written as DNA, the CDR3 is TGTGCCAGCAGTTACCGTGGAGACACTGAAGCTTTCTTT. It yields the protein CASSYRGDTEAFF.

J is TRBJ2-7 and V is TRBV6-8, with D hard to call. The CDR3 sequence is 18 residues long. Per germline, CDR1 MNHGY and CDR2 SAAAGT. V was trimmed by 7 bases and J by 0 bases, leaving 25 bases between them. The CDR3 coding sequence is TGTGCCAGCACCCCAAACAGTCGGTTTAAAACCTTCTCCTACGAGCAGTACTTC. This sequence encodes CASTPNSRFKTFSYEQYF.

This sequence joins TRBV5-6 and TRBJ2-1, with TRBD2 matching 11 bases. CDR3 length equals 15 residues. V lost 2 bases, J lost 6 bases, and 4 bases stayed unmatched. Germline V gene data show CDR1 as SGHDT and CDR2 as YYEEEE. As DNA, the CDR3 is TGTGCCAGCAGCTTCGGGACTAGCGGAGTCAATGAGCAGTTCTTC. Amino acids: CASSFGTSGVNEQFF. Full variable domain (rest looked up from reference TRBV5-6 and TRBJ2-1): DAGVTQSPTHLIKTRGQQVTLRCSPKSGHDTVSWYQQALGQGPQFIFQYYEEEERQRGNFPDRFSGHQFPNYSSELNVNALLLGDSALYLCASSFGTSGVNEQFFGPGTRLTVL.

V and J are TRBV5-4 and TRBJ2-7; a weak D match, TRBD1 (6 bases). The CDR3 has 14 residues. The germline V and J ends were trimmed by 2 bases and 4 bases, with 13 bases remaining between them. Looked up from germline, CDR1 is SGHNT and CDR2 is YYREEE (reference sequence). CDR3 bases: TGTGCCAGCAGCTTAACCTCAGGGGTTTACGAGCAGTACTTC. It specifies CASSLTSGVYEQYF.

This clone was seen a single time. The chain is built from TRBV7-3 and TRBJ2-7; no clear D gene. The CDR3 extends over 13 amino acids. V was clipped by 5 bases and J by 0 bases, with 8 bases between them. Germline V gene lookup returns CDR1 SGHTA and CDR2 FQGTGA. CDR3: CASSAATSYEQYF. The CDR3 nucleotides are TGTGCCAGCAGCGCGGCCACCTCCTACGAGCAGTACTTC.

In its sample, this clone was seen a few times. V gene TRBV14 combines with J gene TRBJ1-2, with 7 bases lining up with TRBD1. CDR1 is SGHDN and CDR2 is FVKESK in the germline V gene. The CDR3 is made up of 14 amino acids. Trimming at V came to 10 bases and at J to 10 bases, leaving 18 bases not matched to a gene. CDR3 sequence reads: CATTSAGTADPYTF. CDR3 DNA sequence: TGTGCCACCACGTCTGCCGGGACAGCTGATCCCTACACCTTC.

The chain combines TRBV9 with TRBJ1-1; D remains unclear. The CDR3 loop spans 14 amino acids. V lost 1 base to trimming and J lost 5 bases, with 12 bases between them. The germline V gene has CDR1 SGDLS and CDR2 YYNGEE. CDR3 coding DNA: TGTGCCAGCAGCGTAAGTCTAGTTCCGACTGAAGCTTTCTTT. Protein product: CASSVSLVPTEAFF. Drawing the rest from reference TRBV9 and TRBJ1-1, the complete variable domain is DSGVTQTPKHLITATGQRVTLRCSPRSGDLSVYWYQQSLDQGLQFLIQYYNGEERAKGNILERFSAQQFPDLHSELNLSSLELGDSALYFCASSVSLVPTEAFFGQGTRLTVV.

The chain carries TRBV3-1 (or the pseudogene TRBV3-2) and TRBJ1-4, with D unresolved. The CDR3 totals 15 residues. The germline gives CDR1 LGHDT, CDR2 YNNKEL (reference sequence). Deletions cut 1 base from V and 6 bases from J, with 12 bases between. CDR3 amino acids: CASSQVSRRDEKLFF. The CDR3 nucleotides read TGTGCCAGCAGCCAAGTTTCGAGGAGGGATGAAAAACTGTTTTTT.

The chain is built from TRBV27 and TRBJ1-6; TRBD1 is a possible D gene (5 bases). CDR3 length: 15 amino acids. The V end was cut by 2 bases, the J end by 6 bases, with 11 bases between. Germline V gives CDR1 MNHEY, CDR2 SMNVEV (reference sequence). The CDR3 spells CASSLTRVGNSPLHF. CDR3 bases: TGTGCCAGCAGTTTAACCAGGGTGGGTAATTCACCCCTCCACTTT.

This chain uses TRBV18 with TRBJ2-5; tentative D call: TRBD1 (6 bases). CDR1 is KGHSH, CDR2 LQKENI, per germline. The CDR3 has 14 amino acids. Trimming removed 3 bases at V and 2 bases at J, with 10 bases between. CDR3 nucleotides: TGTGCCAGCTCACCGGCCGGGACACAAGAGACCCAGTACTTC. Translation gives CASSPAGTQETQYF.

The chain recombines TRBV28 with TRBJ1-5; D uncertain. CDR3 length: 13 residues. Germline CDR1 MDHEN, CDR2 SYDVKM. The germline V and J ends were trimmed by 8 bases and 6 bases, with 14 bases remaining between them. The CDR3 region is CASLSFYGQPQHF. In nucleotides, the CDR3 is TGTGCCAGCCTTTCTTTCTATGGTCAGCCCCAGCATTTT.

The chain carries TRBV18 and TRBJ2-7; 9 bases are shared with TRBD2. Trimming at V came to 7 bases and at J to 0 bases, leaving 10 bases not matched to a gene. The CDR3 extends over 16 amino acids. CDR1 is KGHSH, CDR2 LQKENI, per germline. The CDR3 nucleotides read TGTGCCAGCTTGACGCCCCTAGCGGGGAACTCCTACGAGCAGTACTTC. Protein: CASLTPLAGNSYEQYF.

V is TRBV6-5 and J is TRBJ2-1; TRBD1 agrees at 9 bases. Germline V gives CDR1 MNHEY, CDR2 SVGAGI. Unmatched junction bases numbered 12, after V lost 8 bases and J lost 10 bases. This CDR3 has 14 amino acids. CDR3: CASRVDRGIGEQFF. Written as DNA, the CDR3 is TGTGCCAGCCGGGTAGACAGGGGGATTGGCGAGCAGTTCTTC.

The table lists this clone with a few counts. For the CDR3, the DNA is TGTGCCAGCATTTCCCGACTCTCAGTATTAGAGACCCAGTACTTC. Translation: CASISRLSVLETQYF. The gene calls are TRBV2 and TRBJ2-5; no clear D. The CDR3 has 15 residues. CDR1 and CDR2 (germline): SNHLY, FYNNEI. Trimming took off 7 bases at V and 4 bases at J, with 19 bases between the two ends.

The chain has TRBV19 and TRBJ1-2, with 9 positions matching TRBD1. The CDR3 has 16 amino acids. Germline loops: CDR1 LNHDA, CDR2 SQIVND (reference sequence). The V gene end was trimmed by 5 bases and the J gene end by 4 bases; junction bases not matched to a gene: 11. CDR3 in amino acids: CASSPRTGDGFYGYTF. In DNA, the CDR3 is TGTGCCAGTAGTCCGCGGACAGGGGACGGCTTCTATGGCTACACCTTC.

The CDR3 DNA is TGTGCCAGCAGCCCATGGGGGGGCGGGGGTTACACTGAAGCTTTCTTT. Translating gives CASSPWGGGGYTEAFF. V usage is TRBV11-2 and J usage is TRBJ1-1; TRBD1 is a possible D gene (6 bases). The CDR3 is 16 residues long. The germline CDR1 and CDR2 sequences are SGHAT and FQNNGV. Between the trimmed V and J ends, which lost 5 bases and 3 bases, there was a span of 19 bases. Full variable domain (remainder filled in from reference TRBV11-2 and TRBJ1-1): EAGVAQSPRYKIIEKRQSVAFWCNPISGHATLYWYQQILGQGPKLLIQFQNNGVVDDSQLPKDRFSAERLKGVDSTLKIQPAKLEDSAVYLCASSPWGGGGYTEAFFGQGTRLTVV.

The V and J genes are TRBV2 and TRBJ2-5; 10 bases agree with TRBD2. Germline loops: CDR1 SNHLY, CDR2 FYNNEI. The CDR3 has 14 amino acids. The J segment lost 5 bases and the V segment lost 5 bases, leaving 5 bases of the junction unmatched. The CDR3 reads CASSRAGGPETQYF. The CDR3 nucleotides read TGTGCCAGCAGTAGAGCGGGGGGGCCCGAGACCCAGTACTTC.

The chain couples TRBV9 to TRBJ2-6, with D unresolved. Germline CDR1 SGDLS, CDR2 YYNGEE. V lost 4 bases, J lost 2 bases, and 7 bases lay in between. The CDR3 has 14 residues. CDR3 protein: CASSLTTGANVLTF. CDR3 in DNA: TGTGCCAGCAGCCTCACAACTGGGGCCAACGTCCTGACTTTC. Combining the CDR3 with reference TRBV9 and TRBJ2-6 gives the whole variable domain DSGVTQTPKHLITATGQRVTLRCSPRSGDLSVYWYQQSLDQGLQFLIQYYNGEERAKGNILERFSAQQFPDLHSELNLSSLELGDSALYFCASSLTTGANVLTFGAGSRLTVL.

Sample share makes this clone large. The V call is TRBV27, the J call TRBJ2-3; tentative D call: TRBD1 (6 bases). From germline, CDR1 is MNHEY and CDR2 SMNVEV (reference sequence). The CDR3 runs 13 residues. Trimming shortened V by 8 bases and J by 3 bases, and 12 bases separated the two germline ends. The chain's CDR3 is CASQGGPTDTQYF. For the CDR3, the DNA is TGTGCCAGCCAAGGGGGTCCGACAGATACGCAGTATTTT.

This rearrangement joins TRBV6-5 to TRBJ1-3, with D unresolved. From germline, CDR1 is MNHEY and CDR2 SVGAGI. Trimming removed 0 bases from V and 6 bases from J, with 15 bases in between. CDR3 size: 16 residues. The CDR3 bases are TGTGCCAGCAGTTACTCCCCAAACGTCGCACAAAACACCATATATTTT. Amino acids: CASSYSPNVAQNTIYF.

J is TRBJ1-5 and V is TRBV19; 7 bases align to TRBD1. The germline V gene has CDR1 LNHDA and CDR2 SQIVND (reference sequence). J lost 0 bases, V lost 5 bases, and 4 bases had no gene match. CDR3 length: 15 amino acids. The chain's CDR3 is CASSRGQNSNQPQHF. CDR3 nucleotides: TGTGCCAGTAGTCGGGGACAGAATAGCAATCAGCCCCAGCATTTT.